This T cell receptor beta chain was captured in a study of T cell changes during pregnancy in multiple sclerosis (dated by TCRdb to the late 2010s). Regarding the research as a whole: In women with multiple sclerosis, the researchers looked at how the T cell repertoire shifted as pregnancy progressed.

CDR1 is given as SEHNR and CDR2 as FQNEAQ, both from the germline V gene (reference sequence). Relative to germline, V is missing 4 bases and J is missing 3 bases, with 1 base of the junction outside any gene match. The CDR3 covers 13 residues, taking in both the cysteine and the phenylalanine. The entry retains the CDR3 DNA only, 39 bases that are in frame from base 1. A remark on this clone: Its antigen target is currently unknown. No base-level quality is on record; no much larger clone is a single base apart.

Library preparation employed the immunoSEQ multiplex PCR assay. In TCRdb, the immuneACCESS table is reduced to in-frame sequences with V and J assigned. These tables do not hold every clone; where another copy was compared, an unresolved V gene accounts for under half, and the others remain unexplained. Recorded for this sample are around 80,000 clones; 94% of them occurred a single time. The ten largest clones represent roughly 0.93% of the sample. This receptor chain uses TRBV7-9 and TRBJ1-1; TRBD1 agrees with 8 junctional bases. This TCR was recovered from a female donor in good health, enrolled as a control in a pregnancy study. Sequenced here: peripheral blood, sampled in the second trimester of pregnancy. The DNA reads TGTGCCAGCAGCTGGACAGGGTACACTGAAGCTTTCTTT. It encodes CASSWTGYTEAFF.